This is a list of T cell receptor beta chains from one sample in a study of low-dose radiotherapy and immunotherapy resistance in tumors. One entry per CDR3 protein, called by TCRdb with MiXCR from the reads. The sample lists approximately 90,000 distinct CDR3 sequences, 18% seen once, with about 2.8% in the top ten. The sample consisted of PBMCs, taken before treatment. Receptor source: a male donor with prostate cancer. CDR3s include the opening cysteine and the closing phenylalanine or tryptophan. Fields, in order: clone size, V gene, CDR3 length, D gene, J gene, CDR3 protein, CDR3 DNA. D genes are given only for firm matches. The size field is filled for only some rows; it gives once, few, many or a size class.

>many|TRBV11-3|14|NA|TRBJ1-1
CASSPEAGNTEAFF
TGTGCCAGCAGCCCCGAGGCTGGGAACACTGAAGCTTTCTTT
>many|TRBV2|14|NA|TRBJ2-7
CASSVDPGPGEQYF
TGTGCCAGCAGTGTCGACCCAGGGCCTGGCGAGCAGTACTTC
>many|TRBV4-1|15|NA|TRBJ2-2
CASSQEGGNTGELFF
TGCGCCAGCAGCCAAGAAGGGGGGAACACCGGGGAGCTGTTTTTT
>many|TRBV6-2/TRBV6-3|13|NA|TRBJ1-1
CASRPRGWTEAFF
TGTGCCAGCAGGCCCAGGGGTTGGACTGAAGCTTTCTTT
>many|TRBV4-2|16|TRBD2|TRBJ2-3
CASSQAGGAGTDTQYF
TGTGCCAGCAGCCAAGCCGGGGGGGCAGGCACAGATACGCAGTATTTT
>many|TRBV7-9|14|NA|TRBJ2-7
CASSYNAGNYEQYF
TGTGCCAGCAGCTACAATGCGGGGAACTACGAGCAGTACTTC
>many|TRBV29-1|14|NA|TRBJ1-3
CSADSGVPGNTIYF
TGCAGCGCCGATTCAGGGGTCCCTGGAAACACCATATATTTT
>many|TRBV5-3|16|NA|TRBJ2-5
CASSDRREGRQETQYF
TGTGCCAGCAGCGATAGAAGAGAGGGTCGGCAAGAGACCCAGTACTTC
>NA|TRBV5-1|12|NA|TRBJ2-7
CASSLAAEEQYF
TGCGCCAGCAGCTTGGCCGCGGAGGAGCAGTACTTC
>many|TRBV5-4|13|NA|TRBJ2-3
CASSAWGTDTQYF
TGTGCCAGCAGCGCCTGGGGCACAGATACGCAGTATTTT
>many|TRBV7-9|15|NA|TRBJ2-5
CASSWTETTQETQYF
TGTGCCAGCAGCTGGACGGAGACTACCCAAGAGACCCAGTACTTC
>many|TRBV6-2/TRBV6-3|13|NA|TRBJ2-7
CASSAQAPHEQYF
TGTGCCAGCAGTGCTCAGGCCCCCCACGAGCAGTACTTC
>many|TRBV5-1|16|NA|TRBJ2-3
CASSLGAGASTDTQYF
TGCGCCAGCAGCTTGGGGGCTGGGGCTAGCACAGATACGCAGTATTTT
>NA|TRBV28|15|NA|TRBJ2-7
CASSLTWDATYEQYF
TGTGCCAGCAGTTTAACCTGGGACGCCACCTACGAGCAGTACTTC
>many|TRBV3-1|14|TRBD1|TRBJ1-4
CASSQGTGGEKLFF
TGTGCCAGCAGCCAAGGGACAGGGGGTGAAAAACTGTTTTTT
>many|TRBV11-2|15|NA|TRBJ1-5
CASSLQDSRNQPQHF
TGTGCCAGCAGCTTACAGGACAGCCGGAATCAGCCCCAGCATTTT
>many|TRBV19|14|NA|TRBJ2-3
CASRQDRWTDTQYF
TGTGCCAGTAGACAAGACAGGTGGACAGATACGCAGTATTTT
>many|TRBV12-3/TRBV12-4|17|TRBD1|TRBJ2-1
CASSSDSGTDGNNEQFF
TGTGCCAGCAGTTCCGACTCCGGGACAGACGGGAACAATGAGCAGTTCTTC
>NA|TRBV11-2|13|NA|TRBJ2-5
CASSPPGQETQYF
TGTGCCAGCAGCCCCCCGGGGCAAGAGACCCAGTACTTC
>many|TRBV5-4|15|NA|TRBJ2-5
CASSPPRGIEETQYF
TGTGCCAGCAGCCCCCCCCGGGGGATCGAAGAGACCCAGTACTTC
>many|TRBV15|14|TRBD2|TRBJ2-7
CATSNLAGPYEQYF
TGTGCCACCAGCAACCTAGCGGGACCTTACGAGCAGTACTTC
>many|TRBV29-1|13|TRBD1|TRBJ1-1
CSVEGDSGTEAFF
TGCAGCGTTGAGGGGGACAGTGGAACTGAAGCTTTCTTT
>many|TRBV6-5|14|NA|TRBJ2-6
CASSSNSGANVLTF
TGTGCCAGCAGTTCTAACTCTGGGGCCAACGTCCTGACTTTC
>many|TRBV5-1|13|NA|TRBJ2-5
CASSFTGEETQYF
TGCGCCAGCAGCTTTACGGGGGAAGAGACCCAGTACTTC
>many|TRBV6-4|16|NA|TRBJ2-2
CASSEGDGANTGELFF
TGTGCCAGCAGTGAGGGGGACGGGGCGAACACCGGGGAGCTGTTTTTT
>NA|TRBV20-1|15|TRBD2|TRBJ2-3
CSASLGGTSADTQYF
TGCAGTGCTAGTTTAGGTGGGACTAGCGCAGATACGCAGTATTTT
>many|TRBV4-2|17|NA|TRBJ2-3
CASSQEARGERTDTQYF
TGTGCCAGCAGCCAAGAGGCTCGGGGTGAGAGGACAGATACGCAGTATTTT
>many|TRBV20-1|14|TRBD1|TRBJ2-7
CSARGSGQGSEQYF
TGCAGTGCTAGAGGATCGGGACAGGGATCCGAGCAGTACTTC
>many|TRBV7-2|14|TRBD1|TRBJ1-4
CASSTDRGVEKLFF
TGTGCCAGCAGCACGGACAGGGGCGTCGAAAAACTGTTTTTT
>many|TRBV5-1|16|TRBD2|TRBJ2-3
CASSPLAAMGTDTQYF
TGCGCCAGCAGCCCCCTAGCGGCTATGGGCACAGATACGCAGTATTTT
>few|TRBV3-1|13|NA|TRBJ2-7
CASSQGQGYEQYF
TGTGCCAGCAGCCAAGGGCAGGGTTACGAGCAGTACTTC
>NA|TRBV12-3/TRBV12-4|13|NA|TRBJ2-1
CASQTGTRNEQFF
TGTGCCAGTCAAACAGGGACGCGAAATGAGCAGTTCTTC
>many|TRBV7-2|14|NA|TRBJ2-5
CASSLAQGQETQYF
TGTGCCAGCAGCTTAGCCCAGGGGCAAGAGACCCAGTACTTC
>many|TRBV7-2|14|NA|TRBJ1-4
CASSPGLINEKLFF
TGTGCCAGCAGCCCGGGGCTGATTAATGAAAAACTGTTTTTT
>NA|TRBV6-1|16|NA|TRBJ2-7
CASSYHPGPSPYEQYF
TGTGCCAGCAGTTACCACCCGGGACCCTCACCCTACGAGCAGTACTTC
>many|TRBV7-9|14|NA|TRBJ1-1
CASSGWDGNTEAFF
TGTGCCAGCAGCGGATGGGACGGGAACACTGAAGCTTTCTTT
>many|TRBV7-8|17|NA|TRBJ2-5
CASSLWTRQARQETQYF
TGTGCCAGCAGCTTATGGACTCGACAAGCCAGGCAAGAGACCCAGTACTTC
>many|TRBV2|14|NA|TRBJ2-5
CASRRLGSQETQYF
TGTGCCAGCAGACGACTAGGGAGCCAAGAGACCCAGTACTTC
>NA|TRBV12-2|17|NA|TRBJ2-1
CASSTRIQGPVHNEQFF
TGTGCCAGCAGCACCCGAATACAGGGTCCTGTCCACAATGAGCAGTTCTTC
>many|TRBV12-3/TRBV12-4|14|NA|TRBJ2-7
CASSPRLPPYEQYF
TGTGCCAGCAGTCCCAGACTACCACCCTACGAGCAGTACTTC
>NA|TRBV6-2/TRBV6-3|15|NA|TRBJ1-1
CASSFLRGGDTEAFF
TGTGCCAGCAGTTTTCTGCGGGGGGGAGACACTGAAGCTTTCTTT
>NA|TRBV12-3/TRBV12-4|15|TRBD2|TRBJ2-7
CASSAGLAGSYEQYF
TGTGCCAGCAGTGCGGGACTAGCGGGGTCCTACGAGCAGTACTTC
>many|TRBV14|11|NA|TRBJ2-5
CASSIEETQYF
TGTGCCAGCAGCATAGAAGAGACCCAGTACTTC
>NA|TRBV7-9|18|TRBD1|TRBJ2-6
CASSLWGQGASGANVLTF
TGTGCCAGCAGCTTATGGGGACAGGGGGCGTCTGGGGCCAACGTCCTGACTTTC
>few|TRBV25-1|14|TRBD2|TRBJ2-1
CASSESGGNNEQFF
TGTGCCAGCAGTGAATCGGGGGGAAACAATGAGCAGTTCTTC
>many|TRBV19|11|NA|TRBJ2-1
CASSASDEQFF
TGTGCCAGTAGTGCCTCCGATGAGCAGTTCTTC
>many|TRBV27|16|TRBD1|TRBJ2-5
CATSDWDRGRQETQYF
TGTGCCACCAGTGATTGGGACAGGGGGCGCCAAGAGACCCAGTACTTC
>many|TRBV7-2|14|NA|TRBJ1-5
CASSLEYSNQPQHF
TGTGCCAGCAGCTTAGAGTATAGCAATCAGCCCCAGCATTTT
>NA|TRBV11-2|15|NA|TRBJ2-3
CASTPNPGGTDTQYF
TGTGCCAGCACCCCGAACCCCGGGGGCACAGATACGCAGTATTTT
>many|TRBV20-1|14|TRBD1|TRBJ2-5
CSATIRQGSETQYF
TGCAGTGCCACGATTCGACAGGGAAGTGAGACCCAGTACTTC
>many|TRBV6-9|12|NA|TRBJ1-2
CASSSYSYGYTF
TGTGCCAGCAGTTCCTACTCTTATGGCTACACCTTC
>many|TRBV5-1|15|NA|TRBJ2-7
CASSLSGGQNYEQYF
TGCGCCAGCAGCTTGTCTGGCGGACAGAACTACGAGCAGTACTTC
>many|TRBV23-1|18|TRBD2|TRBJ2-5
CASSPLPRTSGPQETQYF
TGCGCCAGCAGTCCCCTCCCCCGGACTAGCGGACCTCAAGAGACCCAGTACTTC